The 9 T cell receptor beta chains listed next were all sequenced from one sample in a study of blood T cell repertoires in COVID-19. Clones were read by immunoSEQ multiplex PCR, and TCRdb kept only the in-frame ones, dropping some. The table has some 270,000 clones, roughly 83% seen once; the top ten hold 5% to 7%. Sequencing was carried out using peripheral blood. The receptors come from a woman older than 75 with COVID-19, enrolled during active disease.

This chain uses TRBV10-3 with TRBJ2-5, with D tentatively TRBD2 (7 bases). Deletions cut 2 bases from V and 6 bases from J, with 13 bases between. CDR3 length equals 14 residues. Germline V gene data show CDR1 as ENHRY and CDR2 as SYGVKD. As DNA, the CDR3 is TGTGCCATCAGTGAGACTGGGGGGGCCAAGACCCAGTACTTC. Its translation: CAISETGGAKTQYF.

The chain is built from TRBV6-5 and TRBJ1-3, with TRBD1 identical over 8 bases. The CDR3 runs 14 residues. After removal of 6 bases from V and 3 bases from J, the junction contained 4 bases not matched to a gene. Looked up from germline, CDR1 is MNHEY and CDR2 is SVGAGI. The DNA of the CDR3 is TGTGCCAGCAGCCAGGGGGCGAATGGAAACACCATATATTTT. This gives the protein CASSQGANGNTIYF.

This clone was detected once. The genes are TRBV15 and TRBJ1-6, with D hard to call. This CDR3 spans 16 amino acids. In germline, CDR1 is LNHNV, CDR2 YYDKDF (reference sequence). Between the trimmed V and J ends, which lost 0 bases and 5 bases, there was a span of 11 bases. The DNA of the CDR3 is TGTGCCACCAGCAGAGATTCGCGGGCCGATAATTCACCCCTCCACTTT. This encodes CATSRDSRADNSPLHF.

J is TRBJ1-4 and V is TRBV7-9; 8 nucleotides match TRBD1. Germline CDR1 SEHNR, CDR2 FQNEAQ (reference sequence). Trimming at V came to 5 bases and at J to 8 bases, leaving 7 bases not matched to a gene. CDR3 length: 14 residues. CDR3 coding DNA: TGTGCCAGCAGCCTGGACAGGGTAGGCGAAAAACTGTTTTTT. Protein: CASSLDRVGEKLFF.

V is TRBV30 and J is TRBJ2-5; 11 bases agree with TRBD1. V was clipped by 3 bases and J by 5 bases; unmatched bases: 5. Germline V gene sequence: CDR1 GTSNPN, CDR2 SVGIG (reference sequence). This CDR3 is 14 amino acids long. The CDR3 DNA reads TGTGCCTGGAGCGGACAGGGGGCGACGGAGACCCAGTACTTC. It codes for CAWSGQGATETQYF.

The V gene is TRBV6-5, the J gene TRBJ2-3; D possibly corresponds to TRBD2 (6 bases). The V gene's germline CDR1 is MNHEY and CDR2 SVGAGI. V shed 6 bases and J shed 5 bases, with 9 bases lying between them. The length of the CDR3 is 12 residues. The CDR3 DNA reads as TGTGCCAGCAGCCTCGGGGGAGATACGCAGTATTTT. Its translation: CASSLGGDTQYF.

The sample holds one count of this clone. The chain links TRBV19 to TRBJ1-6, with a tentative D call TRBD1 (5 bases). V dropped 5 bases and J dropped 8 bases, with 13 bases sitting between them. The germline CDR1 and CDR2 sequences are LNHDA and SQIVND (reference sequence). This CDR3 is built from 14 residues. The CDR3 nucleotides read TGTGCCAGTAGTCGTCAGGGATATGATTCACCCCTCCACTTT. Residues: CASSRQGYDSPLHF.

This chain's CDR3 is CSVEVRNTGELFF. The DNA of the CDR3 is TGCAGCGTTGAAGTGAGAAACACCGGGGAGCTGTTTTTT. The chain is built from TRBV29-1 and TRBJ2-2; D remains ambiguous. Germline V gene data show CDR1 as SQVTM and CDR2 as ANQGSEA. The CDR3 sequence is 13 residues long. V was clipped by 1 base and J by 2 bases, with 5 bases between them.

The chain employs TRBV5-6 and TRBJ1-1, with D uncertain. Germline V CDR1 and CDR2: SGHDT, YYEEEE. V was trimmed by 1 base and J by 5 bases, leaving 12 bases between them. This CDR3 has 14 amino acids. The CDR3 protein is CASSLNGPGTEAFF. The CDR3, as DNA: TGTGCCAGCAGCTTGAACGGTCCCGGGACTGAAGCTTTCTTT.